Listed here is a single T cell receptor beta chain. This record belongs to a study of cytomegalovirus exposure and HLA in healthy donors. The CDR3 runs to 14 residues. Germline assignment: CDR1 SEHNR and CDR2 FQNEAQ (reference sequence). Trimming removed 5 bases at V and 2 bases at J, with 13 bases between. Only in-frame clones appear in the TCRdb table, and some are missing; sequencing was by immunoSEQ multiplex PCR. Of some 240,000 clones in the sample, around 87% were seen once. The sample was PBMCs. The receptor comes from a woman between 18 and 29 years old in good health and CMV-seropositive. The chain links TRBV7-9 to TRBJ2-7; D is perhaps TRBD2 (5 bases). DNA for the CDR3: TGTGCCAGCAGCCCCGTCGACGGGGCCTACGAGCAGTACTTC. Amino acid sequence: CASSPVDGAYEQYF.